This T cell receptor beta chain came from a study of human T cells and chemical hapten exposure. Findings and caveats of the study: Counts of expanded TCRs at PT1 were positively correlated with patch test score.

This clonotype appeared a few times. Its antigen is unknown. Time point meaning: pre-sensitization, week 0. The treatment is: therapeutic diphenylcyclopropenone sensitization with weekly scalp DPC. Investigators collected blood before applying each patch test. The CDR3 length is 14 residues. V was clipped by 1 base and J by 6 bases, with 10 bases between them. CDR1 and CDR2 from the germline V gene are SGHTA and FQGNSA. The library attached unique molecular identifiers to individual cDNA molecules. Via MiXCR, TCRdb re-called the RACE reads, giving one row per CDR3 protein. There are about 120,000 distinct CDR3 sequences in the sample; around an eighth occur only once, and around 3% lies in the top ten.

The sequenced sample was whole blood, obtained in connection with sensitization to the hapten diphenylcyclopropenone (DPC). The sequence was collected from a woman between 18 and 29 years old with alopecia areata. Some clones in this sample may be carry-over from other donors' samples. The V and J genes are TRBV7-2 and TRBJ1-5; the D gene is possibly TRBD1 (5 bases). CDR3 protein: CASSLGSGTQPQHF. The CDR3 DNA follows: TGTGCCAGCAGCTTAGGATCGGGGACTCAGCCCCAGCATTTT.